This T cell receptor beta chain came from a study of cytomegalovirus exposure and HLA in healthy donors. Looking at the study overall: Ancestry clustering placed 70% to 90% of a few hundred genotyped donors in the Caucasian-associated cluster.

Overall study results and limits: Later analysis suggested links between common viral pathogens and several top significant clusters.

The PCR ran on 60 Vbeta and 13 Jbeta primers. Original processing methods: An analysis performed later counted around 80 million unique TCR beta chains (approximately 10 million of them shared). Generated by immunoSEQ multiplex PCR, the TCRdb table keeps only in-frame clones and is missing some. The V and J calls and clone size come from that table; D and trimming were worked out from the DNA. The profile shows more than 50,000 clones, about 85% of them singletons. Notes on this clone: Antigen: not known. One junction end does not reproduce the germline sequence, and a read error may be involved.

CDR1 is SGHAT and CDR2 is FQDESV in the germline V gene (reference sequence). There are 18 residues in the CDR3. Sequenced sample: PBMCs. This chain uses TRBV11-1 with TRBJ2-6; 12 nucleotides align to TRBD1. The clonotype was recovered from a female donor in good health and CMV-seronegative. The CDR3 nucleotides are TGTGCCAGCAGCATTACCGGGACAGGGGGCTCTGGGGCCAACGGCCTGACTTTC. Translating gives CASSITGTGGSGANGLTF.